Included here is one TCR beta chain sequence, with context. Its antigen is not known. The time point denotes: baseline, week 1 (first vaccination visit). Treatment denoted: pre-vaccination baseline after standard-of-care therapy. The sample comes from a study of a mutant IDH1 vaccine in newly diagnosed glioma. Study-level background: Former treatment meant radiotherapy, temozolomide, or both; the majority had gotten both. Study conclusions and caveats: Of all patients, roughly 93% showed vaccine-induced immune responses.

Trimming cost V 0 bases and J 4 bases, with 8 bases left between them. CDR1 and CDR2 from the germline V gene are SGDLS and YYNGEE. CDR3 length: 14 residues. Clones were sequenced by immunoSEQ multiplex PCR, and TCRdb holds only the in-frame ones, with some missing. This table has 59,000 or so clones, 91% appearing once. The clonotype was recovered from a man aged 50-59 years with glioma. The V call is TRBV9, the J call TRBJ2-4, with D unresolved. Sample: PBMCs, taken from a glioma patient treated with radiotherapy, temozolomide or both. CDR3 in DNA: TGTGCCAGCAGCGTAGGGGCTCTGAAAAACATTCAGTACTTC. Translating it yields CASSVGALKNIQYF.